This TCR beta chain was identified in a study of human T cells and chemical hapten exposure. Indicated time point: patch test 3, about 24 weeks after DPC sensitization. Treatment denoted: therapeutic diphenylcyclopropenone sensitization with weekly scalp DPC. Every donor had alopecia and was 18 to 70 years old; all were suitable for DPC. Authors' methods: Samples held a median of approximately 96,000 TCRs, range about 20,000–690,600. TCRdb itself ran the RACE reads through MiXCR, one entry per CDR3 protein. The V and J calls, along with clone size, are taken from TCRdb and not from the paper's own processing. In the table there are some 90,000 distinct CDR3 sequences, approximately 11% of which are singletons. About this clonotype: The antigen remains undetermined.

V was cut by 5 bases and J by 2 bases, with 10 bases left in between. The CDR3 runs to 13 residues. The germline gives CDR1 LNHNV, CDR2 YYDKDF (reference sequence). Overall study findings and caveats: Healthy individuals' immune responses may differ from those of donors, who had alopecia. Expanded TCR counts at PT1 went up together with patch test score, a positive correlation.

The chain has TRBV15 and TRBJ2-7; D not certain. The clonotype originates from a woman aged 30 to 39 with alopecia areata. Some clones in this sample may be carry-over from other donors' samples. The sequenced sample was whole blood, obtained in connection with sensitization to the hapten diphenylcyclopropenone (DPC). The CDR3 nucleotides read TGTGCCACCAGCGTAGGTTTCACCTACGAGCAGTACGTC. Its translation: CATSVGFTYEQYV.